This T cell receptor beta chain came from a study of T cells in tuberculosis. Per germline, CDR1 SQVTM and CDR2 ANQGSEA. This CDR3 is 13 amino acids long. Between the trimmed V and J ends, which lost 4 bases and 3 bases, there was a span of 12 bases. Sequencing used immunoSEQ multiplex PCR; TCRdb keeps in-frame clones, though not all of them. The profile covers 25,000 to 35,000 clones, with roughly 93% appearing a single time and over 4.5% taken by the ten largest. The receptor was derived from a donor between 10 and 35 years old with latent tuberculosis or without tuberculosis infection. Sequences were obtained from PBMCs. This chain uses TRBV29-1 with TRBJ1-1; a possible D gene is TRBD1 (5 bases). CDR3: CSVAPRGDTEAFF. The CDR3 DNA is TGCAGCGTTGCCCCCCGGGGGGACACTGAAGCTTTCTTT.